A selection of T cell receptor beta chains follows, all from one sample in a study of T-cell memory formation after mild COVID-19. TCRdb passed the 5' RACE reads through MiXCR, listing each CDR3 protein once. The sample consists of fewer than 450,000 distinct CDR3 sequences, 20% to 25% of them appearing once. Source material: PBMCs or a T cell subset sorted from them (not recorded which). These receptors were obtained from an adult woman who had mild COVID-19 (a few samples of this study predate the infection). Cell type and time point are not known. Both conserved end residues are trimmed from each CDR3. D genes are given only for firm matches. Size tells how often a clone was seen (once, few, many) or the class of an expanded clone, and some rows leave it out.

D: .; size: .; V: TRBV12-3/TRBV12-4; CDR3: ASSPLQGADTQY
D: TRBD1; size: .; V: TRBV7-9; CDR3: ASSLWDRESSYGYT
D: TRBD2; size: .; V: TRBV29-1; CDR3: SARLAGGSYNEQF
D: TRBD1; size: .; V: TRBV30; CDR3: AWSRDRGGEQY
D: TRBD1; size: .; V: TRBV4-1; CDR3: ASSFSLRLDRGHSEQY
D: TRBD1; size: few; V: TRBV13; CDR3: ASSLRSGTGVYEQY
D: TRBD1; size: few; V: TRBV3-1; CDR3: ASSPTGVDYGYT
D: .; size: few; V: TRBV7-8; CDR3: ASSPPGLSWY
D: .; size: few; V: TRBV28; CDR3: ASSLIGQWRELF
D: .; size: few; V: TRBV5-1; CDR3: ASSWDVYQPQH
D: .; size: many; V: TRBV5-1; CDR3: ASSFGTFYEQY
D: .; size: few; V: TRBV7-2; CDR3: ASSLVENTQY
D: .; size: few; V: TRBV5-1; CDR3: ASSFVFLGPDEQF
D: TRBD2; size: few; V: TRBV12-3/TRBV12-4; CDR3: ASSSILSGRANTGELF
D: .; size: few; V: TRBV4-1; CDR3: ASSSYREETQY
D: .; size: .; V: TRBV7-8; CDR3: ASSLWVGGTGELF
D: .; size: few; V: TRBV7-9; CDR3: ASSDTGQNTEAF